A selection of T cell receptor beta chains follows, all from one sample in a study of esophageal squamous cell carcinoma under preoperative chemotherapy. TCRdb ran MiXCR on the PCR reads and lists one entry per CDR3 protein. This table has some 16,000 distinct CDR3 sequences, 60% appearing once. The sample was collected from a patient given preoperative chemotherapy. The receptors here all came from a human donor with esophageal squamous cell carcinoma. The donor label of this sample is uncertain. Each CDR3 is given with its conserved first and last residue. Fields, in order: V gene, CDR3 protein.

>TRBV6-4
CASRGSRAGHTDTQYF
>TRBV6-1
CASTPAGGNQPQHF
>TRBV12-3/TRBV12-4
CASSFGSGKYNEQFF
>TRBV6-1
CASKKGLAENYEQYF
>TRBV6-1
CASSEGRGKYKELFF
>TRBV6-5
CASSYGQPNTGELFF
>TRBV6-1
CASSGLAGRANVQYF
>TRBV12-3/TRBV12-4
CASSSGTGAGNEQFF
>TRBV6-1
CASRPPGGSAKDTQYF
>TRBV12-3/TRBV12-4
CASSSSGTGSDEQFF
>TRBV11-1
CASSFGQAQETQFF
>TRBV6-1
CASSEGGGRAWGEQFF
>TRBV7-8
CASSLVKGDTQYF
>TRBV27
CASSLSSGRIYNEQFF
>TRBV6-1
CASRGLGAPDMQYF
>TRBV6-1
CASTPTGGRAKNMQYF
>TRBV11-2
CASSRTLLAGERGEQYF
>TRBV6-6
CASSLPGPLPDTQYF
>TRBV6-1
CASSAEDASYDAQYF
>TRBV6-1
CASRGLGGSGPDTQYF
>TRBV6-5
CASSSTGPYEQYF
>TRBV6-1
CASGPEQGGTGAQYF
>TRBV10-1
CASSDAGTANTEDFF